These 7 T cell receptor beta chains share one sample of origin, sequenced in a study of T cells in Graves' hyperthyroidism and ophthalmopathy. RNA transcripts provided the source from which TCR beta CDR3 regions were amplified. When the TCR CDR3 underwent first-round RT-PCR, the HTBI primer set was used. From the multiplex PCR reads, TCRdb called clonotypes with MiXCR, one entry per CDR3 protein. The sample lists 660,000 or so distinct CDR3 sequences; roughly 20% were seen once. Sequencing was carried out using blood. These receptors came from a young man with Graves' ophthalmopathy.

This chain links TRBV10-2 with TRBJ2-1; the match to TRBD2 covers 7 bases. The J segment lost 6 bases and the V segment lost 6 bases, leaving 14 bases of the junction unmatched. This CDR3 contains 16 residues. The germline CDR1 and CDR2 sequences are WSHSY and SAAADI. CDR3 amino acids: CASRKAGASKLNEQFF. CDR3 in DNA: TGCGCCAGCAGAAAGGCGGGAGCGTCGAAACTCAATGAGCAGTTCTTC.

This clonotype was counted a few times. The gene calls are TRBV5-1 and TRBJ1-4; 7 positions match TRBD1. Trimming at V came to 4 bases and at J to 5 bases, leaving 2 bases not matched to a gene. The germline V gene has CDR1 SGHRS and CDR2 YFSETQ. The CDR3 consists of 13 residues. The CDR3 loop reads CASSPTGNEKLFF. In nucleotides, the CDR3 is TGCGCCAGCAGCCCGACAGGGAATGAAAAACTGTTTTTT.

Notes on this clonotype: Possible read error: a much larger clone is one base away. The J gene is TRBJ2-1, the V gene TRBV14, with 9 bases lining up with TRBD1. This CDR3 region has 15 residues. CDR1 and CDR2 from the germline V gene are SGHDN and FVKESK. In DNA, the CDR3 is TGTGCCAGCAGCTTAGACAGGGGGGGTTACAATGAGCAGCTCTTC. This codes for CASSLDRGGYNEQLF. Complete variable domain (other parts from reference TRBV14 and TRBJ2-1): EAGVTQFPSHSVIEKGQTVTLRCDPISGHDNLYWYRRVMGKEIKFLLHFVKESKQDESGMPNNRFLAERTGGTYSTLKVQPAELEDSGVYFCASSLDRGGYNEQLFGPGTRLTVL.

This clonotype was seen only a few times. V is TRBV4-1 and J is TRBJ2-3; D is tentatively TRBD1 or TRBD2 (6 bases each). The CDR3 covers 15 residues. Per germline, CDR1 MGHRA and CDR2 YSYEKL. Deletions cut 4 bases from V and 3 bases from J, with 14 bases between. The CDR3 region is CASSLQGGGTDTQYF. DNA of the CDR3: TGCGCCAGCAGCCTCCAAGGGGGAGGTACAGATACGCAGTATTTT.

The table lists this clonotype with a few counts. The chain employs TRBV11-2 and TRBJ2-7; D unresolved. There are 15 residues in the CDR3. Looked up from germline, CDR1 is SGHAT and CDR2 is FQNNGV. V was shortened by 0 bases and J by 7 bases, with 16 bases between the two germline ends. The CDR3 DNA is TGTGCCAGCAGCTTAGATTTAGTAGGTCAGAGGGAGCAGTACTTC. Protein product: CASSLDLVGQREQYF.

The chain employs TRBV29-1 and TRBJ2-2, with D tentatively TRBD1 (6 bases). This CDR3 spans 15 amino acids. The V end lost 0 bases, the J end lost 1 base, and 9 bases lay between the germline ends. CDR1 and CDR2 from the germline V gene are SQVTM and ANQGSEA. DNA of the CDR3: TGCAGCGTTGAAGATCGAGGGGGGAACACCGGGGAGCTGTTTTTT. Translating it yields CSVEDRGGNTGELFF.

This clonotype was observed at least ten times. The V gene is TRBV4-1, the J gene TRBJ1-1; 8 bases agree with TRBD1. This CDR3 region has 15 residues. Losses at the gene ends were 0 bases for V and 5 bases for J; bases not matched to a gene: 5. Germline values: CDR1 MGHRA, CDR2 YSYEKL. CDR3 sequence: CASSQEPGGATEAFF. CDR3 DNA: TGCGCCAGCAGCCAAGAACCAGGGGGCGCAACTGAAGCTTTCTTT.